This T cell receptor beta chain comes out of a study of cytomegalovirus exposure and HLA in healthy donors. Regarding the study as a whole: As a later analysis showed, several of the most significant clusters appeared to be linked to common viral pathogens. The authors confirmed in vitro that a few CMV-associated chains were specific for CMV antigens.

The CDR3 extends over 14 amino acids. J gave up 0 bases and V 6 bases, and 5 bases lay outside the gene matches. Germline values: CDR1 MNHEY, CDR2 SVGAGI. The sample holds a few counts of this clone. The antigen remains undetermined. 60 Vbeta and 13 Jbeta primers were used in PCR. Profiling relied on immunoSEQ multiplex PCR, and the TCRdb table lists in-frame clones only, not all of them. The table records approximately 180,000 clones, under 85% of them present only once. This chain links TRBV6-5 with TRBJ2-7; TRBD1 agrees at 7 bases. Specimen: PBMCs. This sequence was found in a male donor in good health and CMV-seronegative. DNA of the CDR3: TGTGCCAGCAGCGCAGGGGGACCCTCCTACGAGCAGTACTTC. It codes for CASSAGGPSYEQYF.